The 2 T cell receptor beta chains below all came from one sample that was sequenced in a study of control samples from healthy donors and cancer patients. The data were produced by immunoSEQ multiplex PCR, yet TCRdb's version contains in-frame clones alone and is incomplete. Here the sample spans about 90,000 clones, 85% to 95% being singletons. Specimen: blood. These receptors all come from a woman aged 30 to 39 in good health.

The CDR3 DNA reads TGTGCCAGCAGCCCCCGTTCGGGCTATGGCTACACCTTC. The encoded protein is CASSPRSGYGYTF. The chain combines TRBV3-1 (or the pseudogene TRBV3-2) with TRBJ1-2; D is ambiguous. V was pared by 4 bases and J by 4 bases, with 10 bases between. The CDR3 runs 13 residues. In germline, CDR1 is LGHDT, CDR2 YNNKEL (reference sequence).

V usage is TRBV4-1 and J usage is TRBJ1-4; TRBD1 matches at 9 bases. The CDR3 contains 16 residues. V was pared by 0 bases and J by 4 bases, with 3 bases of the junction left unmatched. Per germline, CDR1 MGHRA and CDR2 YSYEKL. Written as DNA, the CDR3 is TGCGCCAGCAGCCAAGAAGGGACAGGGTATAATGAAAAACTGTTTTTT. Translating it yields CASSQEGTGYNEKLFF.